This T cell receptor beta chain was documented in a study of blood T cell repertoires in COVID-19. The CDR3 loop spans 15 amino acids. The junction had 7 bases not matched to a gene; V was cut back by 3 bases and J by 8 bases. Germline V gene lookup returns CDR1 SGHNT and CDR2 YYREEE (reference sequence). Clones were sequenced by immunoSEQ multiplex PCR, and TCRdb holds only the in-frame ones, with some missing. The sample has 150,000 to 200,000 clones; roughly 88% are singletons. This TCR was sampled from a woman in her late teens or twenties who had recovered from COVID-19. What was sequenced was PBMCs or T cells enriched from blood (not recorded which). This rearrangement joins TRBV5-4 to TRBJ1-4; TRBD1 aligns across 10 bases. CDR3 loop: CASSSRMDRGEKLFF. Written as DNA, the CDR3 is TGTGCCAGCAGCTCCCGGATGGACAGGGGGGAAAAACTGTTTTTT.